The 14 T cell receptor beta chains below come from one sample, sequenced in a study of CD8+ T cells in alopecia areata. Sequencing templates came from extracted RNA that was reverse transcribed into cDNA. TCRdb's table, derived via immunoSEQ multiplex PCR, lists solely in-frame clones and lacks some. The sample carries tens of thousands of clones, over 70% recorded once. The treatment denotes: oral pan-JAK inhibitor, 5-10 mg twice daily. Material: CD8+ T cells sorted from blood, obtained at approximately week 44, from a patient treated with tofacitinib. The receptors shown here come from a human donor with alopecia areata.

V is TRBV6-5 and J is TRBJ1-5; D is uncertain. The CDR3 has 15 residues. CDR1 MNHEY and CDR2 SVGAGI come from the germline V gene. V was cut by 6 bases and J by 4 bases, with 16 bases left in between. In nucleotides, the CDR3 is TGTGCCAGCAGCCAGGCAGGCAGTGAGAATCAGCCCCAGCATTTT. Amino acids: CASSQAGSENQPQHF.

V gene TRBV6-6 combines with J gene TRBJ1-1; TRBD1 agrees at 7 bases. CDR3 size: 13 residues. V was clipped by 10 bases and J by 0 bases; unmatched bases: 5. The germline CDR1 and CDR2 sequences are MNHNY and SVGAGI (reference sequence). The CDR3 reads CATSGQMNTEAFF. The CDR3 DNA sequence: TGTGCCACCTCGGGACAGATGAACACTGAAGCTTTCTTT.

The V gene is TRBV11-2, the J gene TRBJ1-1; no definite D call. Germline loops: CDR1 SGHAT, CDR2 FQNNGV. The CDR3 contains 14 residues. The V end was cut by 2 bases, the J end by 0 bases, with 7 bases between. DNA of the CDR3: TGTGCCAGCAGCTTACCTACCCTGAACACTGAAGCTTTCTTT. This sequence encodes CASSLPTLNTEAFF.

The rearrangement joins TRBV9 to TRBJ2-6; 11 nucleotides agree with TRBD1. With V trimmed by 4 bases and J by 0 bases, 6 bases remained unmatched. The germline V gene has CDR1 SGDLS and CDR2 YYNGEE. This CDR3 has 18 amino acids. CDR3 sequence reads: CASSQRGTGGSGANVLTF. In nucleotides, the CDR3 is TGTGCCAGCAGCCAACGGGGGACAGGGGGCTCTGGGGCCAACGTCCTGACTTTC.

This chain joins TRBV13 and TRBJ2-5, with 7 bases aligning to TRBD1. Germline trimming cut 0 bases from V and 5 bases from J; bases unmatched to any gene: 9. The CDR3 is 16 residues long. Germline V gives CDR1 PRHDT, CDR2 FYEKMQ (reference sequence). The CDR3 sequence: CASSLGGQGQRETQYF. The CDR3, as DNA: TGTGCCAGCAGCTTAGGTGGGCAGGGACAGAGGGAGACCCAGTACTTC.

Here the CDR3 DNA reads TGCGCCAGCAGCCAAGATCAGGGGAACATTCAGTACTTC. The encoded protein is CASSQDQGNIQYF. The chain is built from TRBV4-3 and TRBJ2-4, with D possibly TRBD1 on 6 matching bases. V was pared by 0 bases and J by 7 bases, with 7 bases between. The CDR3 has 13 amino acids. Germline V lookup: CDR1 LGHNA, CDR2 YSLEER.

This rearrangement joins TRBV11-2 to TRBJ1-2; 10 bases line up with TRBD1. There are 19 residues in the CDR3. In germline, CDR1 is SGHAT, CDR2 FQNNGV. V was pared by 5 bases and J by 4 bases, with 19 bases of the junction left unmatched. CDR3 amino acids: CASSLGTGTGVRLGYGYTF. The CDR3, as DNA: TGTGCCAGCAGCCTAGGGACCGGGACAGGGGTTCGGTTGGGCTATGGCTACACCTTC.

The chain has TRBV6-1 and TRBJ1-3, with D tentatively TRBD1 (5 bases). The germline V and J ends were trimmed by 8 bases and 3 bases, with 17 bases remaining between them. The CDR3 runs 15 residues. From germline, CDR1 is MNHNS and CDR2 SASEGT. The CDR3 coding sequence is TGTGCCAGCTTCGGGGAGGGGTTGCATGGAAACACCATATATTTT. Encoded protein: CASFGEGLHGNTIYF.

This clone has just one count. This chain uses TRBV4-3 with TRBJ2-7, with D perhaps TRBD2 (6 bases). This CDR3 spans 15 amino acids. V was clipped by 5 bases and J by 4 bases, with 18 bases between them. Germline V gives CDR1 LGHNA, CDR2 YSLEER. In DNA, the CDR3 is TGCGCCAGCAGCGAAGGGACTGGGTTTTCGTACGAGCAGTACTTC. Translated: CASSEGTGFSYEQYF.

The chain uses TRBV14 and TRBJ1-1; no firm D call. V gave up 4 bases and J gave up 0 bases, with 3 bases separating them. This CDR3 spans 12 amino acids. Germline V gene data show CDR1 as SGHDN and CDR2 as FVKESK. The CDR3 loop is CASSPLNTEAFF. The CDR3 coding sequence is TGTGCCAGCAGCCCTTTGAACACTGAAGCTTTCTTT.

This clone was found a few times. V is TRBV14 and J is TRBJ1-1; perhaps TRBD1 as D (5 bases). This CDR3 spans 13 amino acids. Germline lookup yields CDR1 SGHDN and CDR2 FVKESK. Trimming left V 1 base short and J 5 bases short, with 8 bases between. This chain's CDR3 is CASSQVKGTEAFF. The CDR3 nucleotides are TGTGCCAGCAGCCAAGTGAAGGGGACTGAAGCTTTCTTT.

This chain connects TRBV4-3 to TRBJ2-2; 9 bases match TRBD2. This CDR3 spans 19 amino acids. The ends lost 1 base at V and 1 base at J; junction bases unmatched: 10. Germline assignment: CDR1 LGHNA and CDR2 YSLEER. The CDR3 DNA follows: TGCGCCAGCAGCCAAGTGGTGGCGGGGGGGCCAGGGAACACCGGGGAGCTGTTTTTT. This codes for CASSQVVAGGPGNTGELFF.

The CDR3 DNA reads TGTGCCAGCAGTAGGGGCAATCAGCCCCAGCATTTT. It encodes CASSRGNQPQHF. The genes are TRBV27 and TRBJ1-5; the D is unclear. Trimming cost V 5 bases and J 2 bases, with 4 bases left between them. The CDR3 spans 12 residues. CDR1 and CDR2 (germline): MNHEY, SMNVEV (reference sequence).

Only a few counts were recorded for this clone. The genes are TRBV7-9 and TRBJ1-1, with 7 positions matching TRBD1. CDR3 size: 15 residues. The junction had 6 bases not matched to a gene; V was cut back by 5 bases and J by 0 bases. The germline gives CDR1 SEHNR, CDR2 FQNEAQ (reference sequence). Here the CDR3 reads CASSALQGMNTEAFF. As DNA, the CDR3 is TGTGCCAGCAGCGCCCTACAGGGGATGAACACTGAAGCTTTCTTT.